This is a list of T cell receptor beta chains from one sample in a study of human T cells and chemical hapten exposure. TCRdb used MiXCR to reprocess the RACE reads, holding one entry per CDR3 protein. The table lists some 65,000 distinct CDR3 sequences, roughly 6.1% of them singletons. The sequenced material came from whole blood. The origin of the receptors is a female donor in good health. Some clones in this sample may be carry-over from other donors' samples. Both conserved end residues are part of each CDR3. A D gene is named only where the DNA matches it firmly. Rows may omit the clone size; those that give it use once, few, many or a size class.

cdr3_length clone_size j_call d_call v_call cdr3_aa cdr3_nt
17 . TRBJ2-7 TRBD2 TRBV29-1 CSVEGLAGTNRVREQYF TGCAGCGTTGAGGGGCTAGCGGGCACAAACCGGGTGCGCGAGCAGTACTTC
13 many TRBJ2-3 . TRBV29-1 CSVEDLGTDTQYF TGCAGCGTTGAAGATCTGGGCACAGATACGCAGTATTTT
13 . TRBJ2-1 TRBD2 TRBV20-1 CSATGLAGAEQFF TGCAGTGCTACGGGACTAGCGGGGGCCGAGCAGTTCTTC
13 many TRBJ1-5 . TRBV5-5 CASSLVVGQPQHF TGTGCCAGCAGCTTGGTAGTGGGCCAGCCCCAGCATTTT
18 . TRBJ2-7 TRBD1 TRBV20-1 CSAILSGTGGGSSYEQYF TGCAGTGCCATCCTCTCCGGGACAGGGGGCGGAAGCTCCTACGAGCAGTACTTC
13 many TRBJ1-1 TRBD1 TRBV12-3/TRBV12-4 CASSPDRGYEAFF TGTGCCAGCAGTCCAGACAGGGGATACGAAGCTTTCTTT
15 few TRBJ2-7 TRBD1 TRBV12-3/TRBV12-4 CASSLGTGHRYEQYF TGTGCCAGCAGTTTAGGGACAGGGCACCGCTACGAGCAGTACTTC
14 many TRBJ2-5 . TRBV7-3 CASSWPGVEETQYF TGTGCCAGCAGCTGGCCAGGGGTAGAGGAGACCCAGTACTTC
12 . TRBJ2-3 . TRBV12-3/TRBV12-4 CASSRDSDTQYF TGTGCCAGCAGTAGGGATTCAGATACGCAGTATTTT
16 many TRBJ2-3 TRBD2 TRBV7-2 CASSLGLAGSTDTQYF TGTGCCAGCAGCTTAGGACTAGCGGGGAGCACAGATACGCAGTATTTT
15 few TRBJ2-1 . TRBV27 CASSLRGNFNNEQFF TGTGCCAGCAGTTTACGGGGGAATTTCAACAATGAGCAGTTCTTC
16 . TRBJ2-1 . TRBV18 CASSLLLEGGGNEQFF TGTGCCAGCTCACTCCTTCTAGAGGGAGGCGGGAATGAGCAGTTCTTC
14 many TRBJ2-7 TRBD1 TRBV28 CASSLGQSAYEQYF TGTGCCAGCAGTTTGGGACAGAGCGCCTACGAGCAGTACTTC
15 few TRBJ1-1 . TRBV6-6 CASSYEGLRATEAFF TGTGCCAGCAGTTACGAAGGCCTCAGGGCCACTGAAGCTTTCTTT
14 many TRBJ1-1 TRBD1 TRBV6-5 CASRPPRDRGKAFF TGTGCCAGCAGACCCCCCCGGGACAGAGGAAAAGCTTTCTTT
13 . TRBJ2-4 . TRBV3-1 CASSQGPVNIQYF TGTGCCAGCAGCCAAGGGCCGGTCAACATTCAGTACTTC
15 . TRBJ1-5 . TRBV5-1 CASSLTRGNNEPQHF TGCGCCAGCAGCTTGACGAGAGGGAACAATGAGCCCCAGCATTTT
13 many TRBJ1-5 TRBD1 TRBV6-6 CASSPRGNQPQHF TGTGCCAGCAGTCCCAGGGGGAATCAGCCCCAGCATTTT